One sample yielded the 9 T cell receptor beta chains listed below, sequenced in a study of cytomegalovirus exposure and HLA in healthy donors. Primers included in the PCR were 60 Vbeta and 13 Jbeta primers. Method: immunoSEQ multiplex PCR; TCRdb's copy keeps in-frame clones and lacks some. The repertoire holds roughly 160,000 clones, with roughly 80% as singletons. The specimen was PBMCs. All receptors derive from a male donor in good health and CMV-seropositive.

J is TRBJ1-5 and V is TRBV18; TRBD1 aligns across 10 bases. V lost 3 bases and J lost 6; bases outside the gene matches: 5. Germline V gene sequence: CDR1 KGHSH, CDR2 LQKENI. The CDR3 length is 15 residues. Here the CDR3 DNA reads TGTGCCAGCTCACCCGGGACAGGGGCGAGTCAGCCCCAGCATTTT. Translation: CASSPGTGASQPQHF.

The chain uses TRBV5-6 and TRBJ1-2; perhaps TRBD1 as D (6 bases). The CDR3 is 17 amino acids. Germline CDR1 reads SGHDT; CDR2 reads YYEEEE. Trimming left V 6 bases short and J 7 bases short, with 28 bases between. Here the CDR3 DNA reads TGTGCCAGCACTTCCGAAGAGGGACACTGGGCTAGTCGTGGCTACACCTTC. Its protein product is CASTSEEGHWASRGYTF.

There are a few counts of this clone. The J gene is TRBJ2-7, the V gene TRBV9, with 9 bases fitting TRBD1. Germline V lookup: CDR1 SGDLS, CDR2 YYNGEE. The CDR3 consists of 15 residues. The J segment lost 1 base and the V segment lost 0 bases, leaving 2 bases of the junction unmatched. CDR3 DNA: TGTGCCAGCAGCGTAGACGGGACAGGGTCCTACGAGCAGTACTTC. Amino acids: CASSVDGTGSYEQYF.

This CDR3 reads CASSVHNSYEQYF. The DNA of the CDR3 is TGTGCCAGCAGTGTCCACAACTCCTACGAGCAGTACTTC. The chain employs TRBV6-5 and TRBJ2-7; no reliable D call. The CDR3 is 13 residues long. Germline V gives CDR1 MNHEY, CDR2 SVGAGI. The V and J ends lost 5 bases and 0 bases respectively, with 8 bases between them.

CDR3 in DNA: TGCGCCAGCAGCTTGGGACAGGGGTACACCGGGGAGCTGTTTTTT. This codes for CASSLGQGYTGELFF. This chain joins TRBV5-1 and TRBJ2-2; 8 bases match TRBD1. V lost 0 bases and J lost 3; bases outside the gene matches: 1. From germline, CDR1 is SGHRS and CDR2 YFSETQ. CDR3 length equals 15 residues.

V and J are TRBV5-5 and TRBJ1-1, with D possibly being TRBD1 (6 bases). CDR1 SGHKS and CDR2 YYEKEE come from the germline V gene (reference sequence). Deletions cut 0 bases from V and 1 base from J, with 10 bases between. The CDR3 has 15 amino acids. As DNA, the CDR3 is TGTGCCAGCAGCTTGGGGGGGACACCGAACACTGAAGCTTTCTTT. Its translation: CASSLGGTPNTEAFF. The full variable domain, with the rest looked up from reference TRBV5-5 and TRBJ1-1, is DAGVTQSPTHLIKTRGQQVTLRCSPISGHKSVSWYQQVLGQGPQFIFQYYEKEERGRGNFPDRFSARQFPNYSSELNVNALLLGDSALYLCASSLGGTPNTEAFFGQGTRLTVV.

The CDR3 protein is CASSQKEGSEFF. CDR3 nucleotide sequence: TGTGCCAGCAGCCAAAAAGAAGGGAGTGAGTTCTTC. The chain uses TRBV7-9 and TRBJ2-1; tentative D call: TRBD2 (5 bases). Germline CDR1 is SEHNR and CDR2 is FQNEAQ (reference sequence). Trimming shortened V by 5 bases and J by 14 bases, and 16 bases separated the two germline ends. This CDR3 has 12 amino acids.

J is TRBJ2-3 and V is TRBV18; 7 nucleotides agree with TRBD2. The length of the CDR3 is 16 residues. J was trimmed by 0 bases and V by 2 bases; bases with no gene match: 5. Looked up from germline, CDR1 is KGHSH and CDR2 is LQKENI. CDR3: CASSPREGTSTDTQYF. The CDR3 nucleotides read TGTGCCAGCTCACCAAGGGAGGGAACTAGCACAGATACGCAGTATTTT. Drawing the rest from reference TRBV18 and TRBJ2-3, the complete variable domain is NAGVMQNPRHLVRRRGQEARLRCSPMKGHSHVYWYRQLPEEGLKFMVYLQKENIIDESGMPKERFSAEFPKEGPSILRIQQVVRGDSAAYFCASSPREGTSTDTQYFGPGTRLTVL.

The chain recombines TRBV19 with TRBJ2-3, with D perhaps TRBD2 (7 bases). Trimming removed 1 base at V and 4 bases at J, with 18 bases between. The CDR3 is 17 amino acids. Germline CDR1 reads LNHDA; CDR2 reads SQIVND (reference sequence). CDR3 sequence reads: CASSIVAGLKGADTQYF. CDR3 in DNA: TGTGCCAGTAGTATAGTAGCGGGTTTGAAGGGGGCAGATACGCAGTATTTT. Variable domain in full (rest from reference TRBV19 and TRBJ2-3): DGGITQSPKYLFRKEGQNVTLSCEQNLNHDAMYWYRQDPGQGLRLIYYSQIVNDFQKGDIAEGYSVSREKKESFPLTVTSAQKNPTAFYLCASSIVAGLKGADTQYFGPGTRLTVL.